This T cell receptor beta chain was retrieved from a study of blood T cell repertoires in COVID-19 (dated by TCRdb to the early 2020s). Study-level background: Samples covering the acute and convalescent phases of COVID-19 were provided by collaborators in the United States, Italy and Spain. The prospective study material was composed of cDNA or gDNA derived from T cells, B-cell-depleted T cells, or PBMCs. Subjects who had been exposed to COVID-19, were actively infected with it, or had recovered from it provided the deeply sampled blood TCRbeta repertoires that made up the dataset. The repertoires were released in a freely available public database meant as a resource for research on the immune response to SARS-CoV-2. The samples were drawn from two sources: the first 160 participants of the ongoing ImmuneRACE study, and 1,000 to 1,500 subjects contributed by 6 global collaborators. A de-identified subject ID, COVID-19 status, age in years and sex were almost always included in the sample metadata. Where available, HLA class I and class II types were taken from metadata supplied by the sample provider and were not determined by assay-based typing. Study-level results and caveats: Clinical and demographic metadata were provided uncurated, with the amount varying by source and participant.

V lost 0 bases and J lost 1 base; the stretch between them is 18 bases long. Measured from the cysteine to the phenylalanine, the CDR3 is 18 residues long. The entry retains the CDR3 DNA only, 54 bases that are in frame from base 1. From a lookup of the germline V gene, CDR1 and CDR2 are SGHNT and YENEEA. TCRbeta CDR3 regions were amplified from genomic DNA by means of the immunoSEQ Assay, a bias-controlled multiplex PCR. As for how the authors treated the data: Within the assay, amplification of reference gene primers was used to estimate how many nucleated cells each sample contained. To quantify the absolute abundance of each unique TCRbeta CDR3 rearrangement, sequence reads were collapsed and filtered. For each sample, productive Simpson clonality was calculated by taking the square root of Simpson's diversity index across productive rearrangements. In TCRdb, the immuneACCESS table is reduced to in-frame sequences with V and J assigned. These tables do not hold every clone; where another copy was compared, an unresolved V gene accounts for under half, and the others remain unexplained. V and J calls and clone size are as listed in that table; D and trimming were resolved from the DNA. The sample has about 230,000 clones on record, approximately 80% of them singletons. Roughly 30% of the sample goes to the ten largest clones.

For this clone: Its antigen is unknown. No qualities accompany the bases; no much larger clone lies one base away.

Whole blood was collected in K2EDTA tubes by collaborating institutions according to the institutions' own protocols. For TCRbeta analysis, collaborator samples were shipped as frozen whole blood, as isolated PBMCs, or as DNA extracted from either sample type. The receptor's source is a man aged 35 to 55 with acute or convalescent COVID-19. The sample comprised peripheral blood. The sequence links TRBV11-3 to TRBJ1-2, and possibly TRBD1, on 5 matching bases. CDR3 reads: CASSLEAGQARLNYGYTF. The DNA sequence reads TGTGCCAGCAGCTTAGAGGCGGGGCAGGCGAGACTTAACTATGGCTACACCTTC.